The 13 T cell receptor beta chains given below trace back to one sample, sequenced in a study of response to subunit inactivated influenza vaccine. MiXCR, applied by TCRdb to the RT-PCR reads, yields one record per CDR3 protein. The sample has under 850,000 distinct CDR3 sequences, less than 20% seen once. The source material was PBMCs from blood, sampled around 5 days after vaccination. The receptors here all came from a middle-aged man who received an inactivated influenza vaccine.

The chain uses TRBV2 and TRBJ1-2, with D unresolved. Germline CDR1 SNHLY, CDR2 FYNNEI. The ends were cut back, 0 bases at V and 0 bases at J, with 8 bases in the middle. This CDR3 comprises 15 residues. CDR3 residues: CASSEAGVPNYGYTF. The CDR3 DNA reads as TGTGCCAGCAGTGAAGCCGGGGTCCCTAACTATGGCTACACCTTC.

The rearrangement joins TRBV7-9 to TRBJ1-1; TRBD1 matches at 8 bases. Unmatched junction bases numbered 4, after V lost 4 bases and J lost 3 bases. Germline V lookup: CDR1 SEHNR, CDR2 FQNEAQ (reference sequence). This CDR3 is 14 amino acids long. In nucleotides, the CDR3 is TGTGCCAGCAGCTCGGACAGGGCGCACACTGAAGCTTTCTTT. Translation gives CASSSDRAHTEAFF.

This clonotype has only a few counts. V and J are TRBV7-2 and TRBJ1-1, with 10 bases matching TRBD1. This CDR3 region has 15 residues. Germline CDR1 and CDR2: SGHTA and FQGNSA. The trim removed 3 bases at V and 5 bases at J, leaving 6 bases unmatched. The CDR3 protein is CASSFWTGGITEAFF. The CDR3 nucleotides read TGTGCCAGCAGCTTTTGGACAGGGGGTATAACTGAAGCTTTCTTT.

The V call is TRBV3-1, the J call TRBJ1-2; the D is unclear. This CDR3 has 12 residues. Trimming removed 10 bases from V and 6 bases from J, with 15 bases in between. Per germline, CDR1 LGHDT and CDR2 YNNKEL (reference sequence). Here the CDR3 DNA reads TGTGCCACCAACTCCCACGGCGATGGCTACACCTTC. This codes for CATNSHGDGYTF.

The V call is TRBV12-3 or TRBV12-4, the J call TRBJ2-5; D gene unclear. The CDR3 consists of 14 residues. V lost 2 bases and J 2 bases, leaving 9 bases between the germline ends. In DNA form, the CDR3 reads TGTGCCAGCAGTTTATTGGCCACACAAGAGACCCAGTACTTC. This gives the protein CASSLLATQETQYF.

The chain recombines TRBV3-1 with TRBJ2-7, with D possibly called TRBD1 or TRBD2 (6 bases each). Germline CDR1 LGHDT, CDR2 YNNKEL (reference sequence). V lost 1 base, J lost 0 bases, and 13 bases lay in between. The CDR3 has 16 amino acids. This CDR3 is CASSQGGRGHSYEQYF. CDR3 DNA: TGTGCCAGCAGCCAAGGAGGTCGGGGGCACTCCTACGAGCAGTACTTC.

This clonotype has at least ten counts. CDR3 coding DNA: TGTGCCAGCAGAGGACGGGTCCGGGGCACTGAAGCTTTCTTT. It codes for CASRGRVRGTEAFF. The chain couples TRBV7-9 to TRBJ1-1; D ambiguous. CDR1 and CDR2 (germline): SEHNR, FQNEAQ (reference sequence). Trimming shortened V by 6 bases and J by 4 bases, and 15 bases separated the two germline ends. The CDR3 consists of 14 residues.

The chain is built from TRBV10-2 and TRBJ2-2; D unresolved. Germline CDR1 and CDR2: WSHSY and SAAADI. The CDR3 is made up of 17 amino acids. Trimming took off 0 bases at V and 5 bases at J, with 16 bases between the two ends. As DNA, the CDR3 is TGCGCCAGCAGTGAGTCGAAATTATATCTGCCAACCGGGGAGCTGTTTTTT. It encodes CASSESKLYLPTGELFF.

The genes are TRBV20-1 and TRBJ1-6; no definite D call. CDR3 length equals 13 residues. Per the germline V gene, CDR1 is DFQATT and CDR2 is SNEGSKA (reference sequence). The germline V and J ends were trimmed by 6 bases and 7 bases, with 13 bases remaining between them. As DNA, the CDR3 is TGCAGTGCCTGGACTGACCCGAATTCACCCCTCCACTTT. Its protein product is CSAWTDPNSPLHF.

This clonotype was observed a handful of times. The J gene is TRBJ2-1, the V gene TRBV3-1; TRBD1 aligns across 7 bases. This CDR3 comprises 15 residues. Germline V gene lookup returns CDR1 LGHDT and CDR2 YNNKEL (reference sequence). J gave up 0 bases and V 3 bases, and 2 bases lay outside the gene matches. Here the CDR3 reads CASSHGTASYNEQFF. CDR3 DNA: TGTGCCAGCAGCCACGGGACAGCCTCCTACAATGAGCAGTTCTTC.

The CDR3, as DNA: TGTGCCAGCAGCTTATCTCGACGTGGGACACTACTGGATGCCTCCTACAATGAGCAGTTCTTC. Protein sequence: CASSLSRRGTLLDASYNEQFF. The chain employs TRBV11-2 and TRBJ2-1; D may be TRBD1 (6 bases). V was cut by 2 bases and J by 0 bases, with 26 bases left in between. The CDR3 length is 21 residues. Germline V gene lookup returns CDR1 SGHAT and CDR2 FQNNGV.

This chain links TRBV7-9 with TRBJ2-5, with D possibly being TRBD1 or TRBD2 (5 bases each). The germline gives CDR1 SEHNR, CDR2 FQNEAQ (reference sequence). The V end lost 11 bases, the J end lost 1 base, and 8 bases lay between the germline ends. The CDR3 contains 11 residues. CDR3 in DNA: TGTGCCGGGACCGCCCAAGAGACCCAGTACTTC. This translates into CAGTAQETQYF.

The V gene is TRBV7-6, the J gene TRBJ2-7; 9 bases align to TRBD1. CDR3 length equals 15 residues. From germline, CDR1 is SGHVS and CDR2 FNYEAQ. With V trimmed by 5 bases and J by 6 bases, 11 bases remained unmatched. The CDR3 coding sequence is TGTGCCAGCAGCCCCGAACCGGGACAGGGTCGCGAGCAGTACTTC. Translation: CASSPEPGQGREQYF.